Listed below are T cell receptor beta chains from one sample, sequenced in a study of cytomegalovirus exposure and HLA in healthy donors. TCRdb's table, derived via immunoSEQ multiplex PCR, lists solely in-frame clones and lacks some. Of about 38,000 clones listed, roughly 93% are singletons. Sequencing was done on a sample of PBMCs. Receptor source: a young man in good health and CMV-seronegative. CDR3s include the opening cysteine and the closing phenylalanine or tryptophan. D genes are given only for firm matches. Only part of the rows carry a size: once, few, many, or a class if the clone is expanded.

abundance: -
d_gene: -
j_gene: TRBJ2-7
v_gene: TRBV5-6
CDR3aa: CASSFRPGDEQYF
CDR3nt: TGTGCCAGCAGCTTTAGGCCAGGGGACGAGCAGTACTTC

abundance: -
d_gene: -
j_gene: TRBJ1-5
v_gene: TRBV7-3
CDR3aa: CASSSPGAKPQHF
CDR3nt: TGTGCCAGCAGCTCGCCTGGGGCCAAGCCCCAGCATTTT

abundance: -
d_gene: -
j_gene: TRBJ2-1
v_gene: TRBV11-2
CDR3aa: CASRGRETRHEQFF
CDR3nt: TGTGCCAGCAGGGGCCGGGAGACTCGCCATGAGCAGTTCTTC

abundance: once
d_gene: TRBD2
j_gene: TRBJ2-7
v_gene: TRBV9
CDR3aa: CASSPNLGLAGEYEQYF
CDR3nt: TGTGCCAGCAGCCCCAACCTTGGACTAGCGGGAGAGTACGAGCAGTACTTC

abundance: -
d_gene: TRBD1
j_gene: TRBJ1-2
v_gene: TRBV5-1
CDR3aa: CASSPQGQGADGYTF
CDR3nt: TGCGCCAGCAGCCCCCAAGGACAGGGGGCGGATGGCTACACCTTC

abundance: -
d_gene: TRBD2
j_gene: TRBJ2-1
v_gene: TRBV12-5
CDR3aa: CASGNLAGGYNEQFF
CDR3nt: TGTGCTAGTGGGAACCTAGCGGGAGGATACAATGAGCAGTTCTTC

abundance: -
d_gene: TRBD2
j_gene: TRBJ2-4
v_gene: TRBV27
CDR3aa: CASGGGRAENIQYF
CDR3nt: TGTGCCAGCGGTGGCGGGAGGGCCGAAAACATTCAGTACTTC

abundance: -
d_gene: TRBD2
j_gene: TRBJ2-1
v_gene: TRBV9
CDR3aa: CASSVDTAGGDNEQFF
CDR3nt: TGTGCCAGCAGCGTAGATACGGCGGGAGGGGACAATGAGCAGTTCTTC

abundance: -
d_gene: -
j_gene: TRBJ2-3
v_gene: TRBV5-4
CDR3aa: CASSRVPDTQYF
CDR3nt: TGTGCCAGCAGCCGAGTTCCGGATACGCAGTATTTT

abundance: -
d_gene: -
j_gene: TRBJ2-7
v_gene: TRBV5-6
CDR3aa: CASSLGQGRDEQYF
CDR3nt: TGTGCCAGCAGCTTGGGACAGGGGAGGGACGAGCAGTACTTC

abundance: -
d_gene: -
j_gene: TRBJ2-7
v_gene: TRBV11-2
CDR3aa: CASSLMPGGEQYF
CDR3nt: TGTGCCAGCAGCCTGATGCCAGGGGGGGAGCAGTACTTC

abundance: -
d_gene: TRBD1
j_gene: TRBJ1-5
v_gene: TRBV19
CDR3aa: CASSGLTGYDQPQHF
CDR3nt: TGTGCCAGTAGCGGTCTGACAGGGTACGATCAGCCCCAGCATTTT

abundance: -
d_gene: TRBD1
j_gene: TRBJ2-1
v_gene: TRBV5-1
CDR3aa: CASSGTGRYNEQFF
CDR3nt: TGCGCCAGCTCTGGGACAGGACGATACAATGAGCAGTTCTTC

abundance: -
d_gene: -
j_gene: TRBJ2-7
v_gene: TRBV5-1
CDR3aa: CASSMQGDEQYF
CDR3nt: TGCGCCAGCAGTATGCAGGGCGACGAGCAGTACTTC

abundance: -
d_gene: -
j_gene: TRBJ1-1
v_gene: TRBV6-5
CDR3aa: CASRSGNTEAFF
CDR3nt: TGTGCCTCCCGGTCCGGGAACACTGAAGCTTTCTTT

abundance: -
d_gene: -
j_gene: TRBJ1-5
v_gene: TRBV6-5
CDR3aa: CASSGSGGNQPQHF
CDR3nt: TGTGCCAGCAGTGGGTCAGGGGGCAATCAGCCCCAGCATTTT

abundance: -
d_gene: -
j_gene: TRBJ2-5
v_gene: TRBV7-2
CDR3aa: CASSPSGAVMGETQYF
CDR3nt: TGTGCCAGCAGCCCGTCCGGAGCGGTGATGGGAGAGACCCAGTACTTC

abundance: once
d_gene: TRBD2
j_gene: TRBJ2-3
v_gene: TRBV9
CDR3aa: CASSVYSGSTDTQYF
CDR3nt: TGTGCCAGCAGCGTATATAGCGGGAGCACAGATACGCAGTATTTT

abundance: -
d_gene: -
j_gene: TRBJ2-7
v_gene: TRBV6-5
CDR3aa: CASSYRGGSYEQYF
CDR3nt: TGTGCCAGCAGTTACCGGGGAGGCTCCTACGAGCAGTACTTC

abundance: -
d_gene: -
j_gene: TRBJ2-1
v_gene: TRBV7-3
CDR3aa: CASSPRQGGLEQFF
CDR3nt: TGTGCCAGCAGCCCTAGGCAGGGGGGTCTTGAGCAGTTCTTC

abundance: -
d_gene: TRBD1
j_gene: TRBJ2-7
v_gene: TRBV27
CDR3aa: CASSGGQGLSYEQYF
CDR3nt: TGTGCCAGCAGTGGGGGACAGGGCCTCTCCTACGAGCAGTACTTC

abundance: -
d_gene: -
j_gene: TRBJ2-3
v_gene: TRBV10-3
CDR3aa: CAIRASDTQYF
CDR3nt: TGTGCCATCAGGGCTTCAGATACGCAGTATTTT

abundance: -
d_gene: -
j_gene: TRBJ2-5
v_gene: TRBV7-6
CDR3aa: CASSRRGLETQYF
CDR3nt: TGTGCCAGCAGCCGCAGGGGTTTGGAGACCCAGTACTTC

abundance: -
d_gene: TRBD1
j_gene: TRBJ2-7
v_gene: TRBV19
CDR3aa: CASSMTPGQYYEQYF
CDR3nt: TGTGCCAGTAGTATGACCCCGGGACAGTATTACGAGCAGTACTTC

abundance: -
d_gene: TRBD1
j_gene: TRBJ1-2
v_gene: TRBV27
CDR3aa: CASSPPGQGIDGYTF
CDR3nt: TGTGCCAGCAGTCCACCGGGACAGGGGATCGATGGCTACACCTTC

abundance: -
d_gene: TRBD2
j_gene: TRBJ2-3
v_gene: TRBV19
CDR3aa: CASSKTLAGVTDTQYF
CDR3nt: TGTGCCAGTAGTAAGACCCTAGCGGGGGTTACAGATACGCAGTATTTT

abundance: -
d_gene: -
j_gene: TRBJ1-1
v_gene: TRBV18
CDR3aa: CASSPTRGAEAFF
CDR3nt: TGTGCCAGCTCCCCGACACGTGGCGCTGAAGCTTTCTTT

abundance: -
d_gene: TRBD2
j_gene: TRBJ2-5
v_gene: TRBV5-4
CDR3aa: CASSLVGLAGSRETQYF
CDR3nt: TGTGCCAGCAGCTTGGTGGGACTAGCGGGGTCACGGGAGACCCAGTACTTC

abundance: -
d_gene: TRBD1
j_gene: TRBJ1-1
v_gene: TRBV5-1
CDR3aa: CASSRGQGEAEAFF
CDR3nt: TGCGCCAGCAGCCGGGGACAGGGGGAGGCTGAAGCTTTCTTT

abundance: -
d_gene: TRBD1
j_gene: TRBJ1-1
v_gene: TRBV9
CDR3aa: CASSVGDRLLLNTEAFF
CDR3nt: TGTGCCAGCAGCGTAGGGGACAGGCTTCTCTTGAACACTGAAGCTTTCTTT

abundance: -
d_gene: -
j_gene: TRBJ1-4
v_gene: TRBV5-4
CDR3aa: CASSFNHEKLFF
CDR3nt: TGTGCCAGCAGCTTTAATCATGAAAAACTGTTTTTT

abundance: once
d_gene: -
j_gene: TRBJ2-7
v_gene: TRBV6-1
CDR3aa: CAGRAGYEQYF
CDR3nt: TGTGCCGGCAGGGCAGGCTACGAGCAGTACTTC

abundance: -
d_gene: -
j_gene: TRBJ2-2
v_gene: TRBV19
CDR3aa: CASSIEPTNTGELFF
CDR3nt: TGTGCCAGTAGTATCGAGCCAACGAACACCGGGGAGCTGTTTTTT

abundance: -
d_gene: TRBD1
j_gene: TRBJ1-5
v_gene: TRBV6-1
CDR3aa: CASSRQGEMNQPQHF
CDR3nt: TGTGCCAGCAGTCGACAGGGGGAAATGAATCAGCCCCAGCATTTT

abundance: once
d_gene: -
j_gene: TRBJ2-7
v_gene: TRBV7-7
CDR3aa: CASSKDTSYEQYF
CDR3nt: TGTGCTAGCAGCAAAGACACCTCCTACGAGCAGTACTTC

abundance: -
d_gene: TRBD1
j_gene: TRBJ1-4
v_gene: TRBV12-5
CDR3aa: CASGLAQGATNEKLFF
CDR3nt: TGTGCTAGTGGTTTGGCACAGGGGGCGACTAATGAAAAACTGTTTTTT

abundance: -
d_gene: -
j_gene: TRBJ2-2
v_gene: TRBV19
CDR3aa: CASSPGDRYFTGELFF
CDR3nt: TGTGCCAGTAGTCCGGGGGACAGATACTTCACCGGGGAGCTGTTTTTT